There are a few counts of the clone carrying this T cell receptor beta chain. V lost 4 bases to trimming and J lost 6 bases; unmatched junction nucleotides: 6. In germline, CDR1 is SGHAT, CDR2 FQNNGV. CDR3 size: 15 residues. The source of the sample is a study of T cells in Graves' hyperthyroidism and ophthalmopathy. Amplified TCR beta CDR3 regions came from RNA transcripts. A set of HTBI primers served as the primers for a first-round RT-PCR of the TCR CDR3. Each CDR3 protein gets one entry after TCRdb re-called the multiplex PCR reads with MiXCR. The table records hundreds of thousands of distinct CDR3 sequences, under 15% of them present only once.

The rearrangement joins TRBV11-2 to TRBJ2-2; 9 bases align to TRBD1. This receptor was identified in a woman aged 40-49 years with Graves' ophthalmopathy. The material sequenced was blood. The CDR3 region has the DNA TGTGCCAGCAGCTGGGACAGGGAGAATTCCGGGGAGCTGTTTTTT. Residues: CASSWDRENSGELFF.